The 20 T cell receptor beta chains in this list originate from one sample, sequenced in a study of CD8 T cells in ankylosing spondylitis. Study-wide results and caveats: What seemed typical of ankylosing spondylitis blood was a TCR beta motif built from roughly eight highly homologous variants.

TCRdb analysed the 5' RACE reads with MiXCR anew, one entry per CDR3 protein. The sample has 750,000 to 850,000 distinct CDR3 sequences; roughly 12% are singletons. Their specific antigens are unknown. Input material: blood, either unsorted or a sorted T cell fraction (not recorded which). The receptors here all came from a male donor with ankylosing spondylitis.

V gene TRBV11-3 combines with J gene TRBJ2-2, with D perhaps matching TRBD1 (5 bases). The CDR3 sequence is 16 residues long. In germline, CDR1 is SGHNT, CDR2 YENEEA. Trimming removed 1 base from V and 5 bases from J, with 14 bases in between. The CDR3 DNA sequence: TGTGCCAGCAGCTTAGGGGGTAGGGGTATGACCGGGGAGCTGTTTTTT. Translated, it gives CASSLGGRGMTGELFF. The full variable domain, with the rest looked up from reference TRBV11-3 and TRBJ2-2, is EAGVVQSPRYKIIEKKQPVAFWCNPISGHNTLYWYLQNLGQGPELLIRYENEEAVDDSQLPKDRFSAERLKGVDSTLKIQPAELGDSAVYLCASSLGGRGMTGELFFGEGSRLTVL.

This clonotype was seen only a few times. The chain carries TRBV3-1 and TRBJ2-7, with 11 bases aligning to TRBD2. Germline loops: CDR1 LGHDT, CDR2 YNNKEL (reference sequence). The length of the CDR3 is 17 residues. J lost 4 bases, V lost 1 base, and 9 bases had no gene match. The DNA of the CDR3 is TGTGCCAGCAGCCAAGCCCGTACTAGCGGGGGTGGATACGAGCAGTACTTC. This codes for CASSQARTSGGGYEQYF.

CDR3 coding DNA: TGCAGTGCTAGAGATGTACTTCCACCGAATGAGCAGTTCTTC. It specifies CSARDVLPPNEQFF. This rearrangement joins TRBV20-1 to TRBJ2-1; D is undetermined. V lost 0 bases to trimming and J lost 7 bases, with 13 bases between them. Germline V CDR1 and CDR2: DFQATT, SNEGSKA (reference sequence). The CDR3 runs to 14 residues.

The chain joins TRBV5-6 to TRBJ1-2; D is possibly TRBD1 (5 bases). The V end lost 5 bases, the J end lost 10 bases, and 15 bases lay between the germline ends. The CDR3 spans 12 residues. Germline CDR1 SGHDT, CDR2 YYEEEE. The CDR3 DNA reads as TGTGCCAGCAGATGGAGGCGGGGGACCTACACCTTC. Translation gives CASRWRRGTYTF.

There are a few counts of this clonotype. The CDR3, as DNA: TGTGCCAGCAGTGAAGCGCAGGGGTACGAGCAGTACTTC. Encoded protein: CASSEAQGYEQYF. The gene calls are TRBV2 and TRBJ2-7, with D possibly being TRBD1 (6 bases). V was clipped by 0 bases and J by 4 bases, with 7 bases between them. Germline V gives CDR1 SNHLY, CDR2 FYNNEI. The CDR3 has 13 residues.

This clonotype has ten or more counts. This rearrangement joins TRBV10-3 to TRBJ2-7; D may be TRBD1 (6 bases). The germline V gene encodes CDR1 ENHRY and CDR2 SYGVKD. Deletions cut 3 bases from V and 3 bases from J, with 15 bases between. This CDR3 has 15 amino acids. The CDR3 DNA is TGTGCCATCAGTGACCAGGGGTATGGCGGCTACGAGCAGTACTTC. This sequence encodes CAISDQGYGGYEQYF.

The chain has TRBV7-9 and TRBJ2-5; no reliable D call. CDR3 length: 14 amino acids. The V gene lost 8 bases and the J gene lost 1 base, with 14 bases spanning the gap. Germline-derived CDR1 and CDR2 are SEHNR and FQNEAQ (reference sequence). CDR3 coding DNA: TGTGCCAGCGTCCTAGGCAGCTTCCAAGAGACCCAGTACTTC. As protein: CASVLGSFQETQYF.

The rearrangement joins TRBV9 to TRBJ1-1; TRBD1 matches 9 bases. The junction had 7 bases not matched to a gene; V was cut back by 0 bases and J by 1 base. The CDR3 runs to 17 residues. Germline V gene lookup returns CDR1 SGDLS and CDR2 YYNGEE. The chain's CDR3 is CASSVALAGQGNTEAFF. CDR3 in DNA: TGTGCCAGCAGCGTAGCCCTGGCGGGACAGGGGAACACTGAAGCTTTCTTT.

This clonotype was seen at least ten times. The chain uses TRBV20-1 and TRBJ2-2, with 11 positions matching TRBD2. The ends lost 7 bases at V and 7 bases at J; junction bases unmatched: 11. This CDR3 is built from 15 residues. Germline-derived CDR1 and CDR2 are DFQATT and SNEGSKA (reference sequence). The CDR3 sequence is CSVPLAGGPNGELFF. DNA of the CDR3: TGCAGTGTTCCGTTAGCGGGAGGGCCGAACGGGGAGCTGTTTTTT.

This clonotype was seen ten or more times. The CDR3 DNA reads as TGCAGTGCTAGGGGGCGGGAGTTCTACAATGAGCAGTTCTTC. Its protein is CSARGREFYNEQFF. This chain links TRBV20-1 with TRBJ2-1; 7 bases line up with TRBD2. J was trimmed by 3 bases and V by 3 bases; bases with no gene match: 5. Germline CDR1 is DFQATT and CDR2 is SNEGSKA (reference sequence). The CDR3 spans 14 residues.

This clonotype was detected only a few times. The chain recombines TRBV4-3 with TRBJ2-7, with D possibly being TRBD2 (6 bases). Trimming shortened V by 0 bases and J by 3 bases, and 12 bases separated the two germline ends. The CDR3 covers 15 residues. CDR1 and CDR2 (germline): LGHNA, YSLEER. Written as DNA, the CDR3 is TGCGCCAGCAGCCAAGAGGGGGGACCGAGCTACGAGCAGTACTTC. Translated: CASSQEGGPSYEQYF.

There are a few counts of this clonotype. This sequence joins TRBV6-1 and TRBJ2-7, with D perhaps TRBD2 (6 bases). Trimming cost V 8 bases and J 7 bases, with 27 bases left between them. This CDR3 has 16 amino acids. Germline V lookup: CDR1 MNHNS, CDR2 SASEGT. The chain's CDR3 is CASGTPPVGRRGEQYF. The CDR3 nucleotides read TGTGCCAGCGGCACCCCCCCGGTAGGGCGCCGGGGGGAGCAGTACTTC.

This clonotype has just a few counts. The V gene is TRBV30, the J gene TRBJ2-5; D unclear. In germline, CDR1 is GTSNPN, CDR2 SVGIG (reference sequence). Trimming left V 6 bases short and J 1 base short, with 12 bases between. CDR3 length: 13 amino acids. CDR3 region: CACPGQSQETQYF. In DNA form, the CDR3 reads TGTGCCTGCCCTGGGCAAAGCCAAGAGACCCAGTACTTC.

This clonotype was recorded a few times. CDR3: CASSDGSPGDGYTYEQYF. CDR3 nucleotides: TGTGCCAGCAGCGATGGATCACCAGGCGACGGTTACACCTACGAGCAGTACTTC. The J gene is TRBJ2-7, the V gene TRBV7-4; no clear D. Germline values: CDR1 SGHVT, CDR2 SQSDAQ. The V end lost 5 bases, the J end lost 2 bases, and 25 bases lay between the germline ends. There are 18 residues in the CDR3.

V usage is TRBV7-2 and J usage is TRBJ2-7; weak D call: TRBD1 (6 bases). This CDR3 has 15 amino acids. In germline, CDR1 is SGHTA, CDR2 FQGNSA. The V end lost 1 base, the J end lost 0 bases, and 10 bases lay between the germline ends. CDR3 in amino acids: CASSLGGHSSYEQYF. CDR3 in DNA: TGTGCCAGCAGCTTAGGGGGACACAGCTCCTACGAGCAGTACTTC.

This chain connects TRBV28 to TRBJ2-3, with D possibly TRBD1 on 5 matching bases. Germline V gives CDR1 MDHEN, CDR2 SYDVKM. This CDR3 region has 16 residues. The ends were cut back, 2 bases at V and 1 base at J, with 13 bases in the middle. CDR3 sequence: CASSLNRRGRTDTQYF. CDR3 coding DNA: TGTGCCAGCAGTTTAAACCGTAGGGGTCGCACAGATACGCAGTATTTT.

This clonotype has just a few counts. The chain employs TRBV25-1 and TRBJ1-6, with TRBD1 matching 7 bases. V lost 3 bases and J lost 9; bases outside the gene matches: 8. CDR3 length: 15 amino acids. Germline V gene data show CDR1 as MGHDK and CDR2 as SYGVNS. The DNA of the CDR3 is TGTGCCAGCAGTGACCACAGGGGTTGGGGTTCACCCCTCCACTTT. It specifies CASSDHRGWGSPLHF.

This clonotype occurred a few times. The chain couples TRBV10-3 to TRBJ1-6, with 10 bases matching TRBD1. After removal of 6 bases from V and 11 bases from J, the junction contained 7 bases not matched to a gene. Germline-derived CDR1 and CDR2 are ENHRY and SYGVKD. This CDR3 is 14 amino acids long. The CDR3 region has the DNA TGTGCCATCAGACCGGGACAGGGGCCCACACCCCTCCACTTT. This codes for CAIRPGQGPTPLHF.

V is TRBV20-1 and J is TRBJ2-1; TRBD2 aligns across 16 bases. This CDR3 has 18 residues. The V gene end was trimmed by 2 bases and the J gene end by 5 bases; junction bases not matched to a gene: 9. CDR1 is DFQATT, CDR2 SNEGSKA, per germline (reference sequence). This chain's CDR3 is CSARPGLAGGRFHNEQFF. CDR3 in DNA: TGCAGTGCTAGACCGGGACTAGCGGGGGGGCGGTTCCACAATGAGCAGTTCTTC.

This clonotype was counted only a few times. CDR3 DNA sequence: TGTGCCAGCAGTTTATCTTCCCAGCTGAATGGAGAGACCCAGTACTTC. It translates to CASSLSSQLNGETQYF. This chain joins TRBV27 and TRBJ2-5, with D hard to call. The V and J ends lost 0 bases and 4 bases respectively, with 15 bases between them. The length of the CDR3 is 16 residues. Germline V gives CDR1 MNHEY, CDR2 SMNVEV (reference sequence).